This T cell receptor beta chain emerged from a study of T cell clonality in common variable immunodeficiency. The CDR3 sequence is 16 residues long. V was clipped by 0 bases and J by 4 bases; unmatched bases: 7. Germline lookup yields CDR1 SGHRS and CDR2 YFSETQ. TCRdb's copy holds only in-frame clones and misses some; the assay was immunoSEQ multiplex PCR. The data show tens of thousands of clones, with none appearing a single time. Whole-study findings and limits: Common variable immunodeficiency TCR beta sequences reportedly had fewer deletions and N-nucleotide insertions.

This clone has at least ten counts. The antigen is undetermined. The DNA ends 3 residues before the CDR3 does, and the rest of the CDR3 is filled in from the germline J gene. The chain links TRBV5-1 to TRBJ2-3; 8 bases agree with TRBD1. The sequence derives from a human donor with common variable immunodeficiency. Input material: peripheral blood mononuclear cells. The CDR3 spells CASSLEGQGAADTQYF. The part of the CDR3 DNA that was read is TGCGCCAGCAGCTTGGAAGGGCAGGGGGCCGCAGATACG.